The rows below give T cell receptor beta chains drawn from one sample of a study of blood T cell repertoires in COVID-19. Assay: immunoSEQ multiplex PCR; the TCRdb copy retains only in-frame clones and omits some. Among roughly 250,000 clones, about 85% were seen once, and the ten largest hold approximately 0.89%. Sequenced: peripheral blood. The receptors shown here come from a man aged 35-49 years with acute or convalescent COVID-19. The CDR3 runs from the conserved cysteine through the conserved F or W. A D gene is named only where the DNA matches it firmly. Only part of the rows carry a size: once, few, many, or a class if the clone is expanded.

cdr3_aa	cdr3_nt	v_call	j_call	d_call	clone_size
CASSYLGQGAHNEQFF	TGTGCCAGCAGTTATCTGGGACAGGGGGCGCACAATGAGCAGTTCTTC	TRBV28	TRBJ2-1	TRBD1	.
CAWSVWDRYGYTF	TGTGCCTGGAGTGTATGGGACAGATATGGCTACACCTTC	TRBV30	TRBJ1-2	TRBD1	.
CASSLQGAGTDTQYF	TGTGCCAGCAGCTTACAGGGGGCCGGCACAGATACGCAGTATTTT	TRBV7-2	TRBJ2-3	TRBD1	.
CASSQAETGTSGGDEQFF	TGCGCCAGCAGCCAAGCGGAAACCGGGACTAGCGGGGGGGATGAGCAGTTCTTC	TRBV4-3	TRBJ2-1	TRBD2	.
CASSYHIDEAFF	TGTGCCAGCAGCTACCATATAGATGAAGCTTTCTTT	TRBV11-2	TRBJ1-1	.	.
CAVRGSGRQEGYTF	TGTGCCGTCAGGGGATCGGGACGGCAGGAGGGCTACACCTTC	TRBV7-9	TRBJ1-2	.	.
CASRPGQKNEKLFF	TGTGCCAGTAGACCGGGACAGAAAAATGAAAAACTGTTTTTT	TRBV19	TRBJ1-4	TRBD1	.
CASSERGQGDGYTF	TGTGCCAGCAGCGAACGGGGACAGGGTGATGGCTACACCTTC	TRBV9	TRBJ1-2	TRBD1	few
CASSAGTGANTEAFF	TGTGCCAGCAGCGCTGGAACAGGAGCGAACACTGAAGCTTTCTTT	TRBV11-3	TRBJ1-1	.	.
CASSSGGYSGANVLTF	TGTGCCAGTTCTAGCGGGGGTTACTCTGGGGCCAACGTCCTGACTTTC	TRBV6-4	TRBJ2-6	TRBD2	.
CASSFGPETQYF	TGTGCCAGCAGTTTCGGTCCAGAGACCCAGTACTTC	TRBV28	TRBJ2-5	.	.
CASEGTTYGYTF	TGTGCCAGCGAGGGCACTACTTATGGCTACACCTTC	TRBV28	TRBJ1-2	.	.
CASSIHRESGYGYTF	TGTGCCAGCAGCATACACAGGGAATCTGGCTATGGCTACACCTTC	TRBV7-2	TRBJ1-2	.	.
CATSAPGRNEQFF	TGTGCCACCAGTGCCCCGGGTAGGAATGAGCAGTTCTTC	TRBV24-1	TRBJ2-1	.	.
CASSLAGGGFSSYNEQFF	TGTGCCAGCAGCTTAGCAGGCGGGGGGTTTAGCTCCTACAATGAGCAGTTCTTC	TRBV7-9	TRBJ2-1	TRBD2	.
CASSSGQGETQYF	TGTGCCAGCAGCTCTGGTCAGGGAGAGACCCAGTACTTC	TRBV5-4	TRBJ2-5	.	.
CASAAVAGGAYNEQFF	TGTGCCAGCGCCGCGGTTGCGGGCGGGGCGTACAATGAGCAGTTCTTC	TRBV25-1	TRBJ2-1	.	.
CASSFTPGGTEAFF	TGTGCCAGCAGCTTTACGCCAGGGGGGACTGAAGCTTTCTTT	TRBV6-5	TRBJ1-1	TRBD1	once